The clone carrying this T cell receptor beta chain occurred a few times. This sample stems from a study of early T cells in non-severe SARS-CoV-2 infection. The CDR3 length is 15 residues. J gave up 6 bases and V 7 bases, and 8 bases lay outside the gene matches. Germline V gene lookup returns CDR1 SGHRS and CDR2 YFSETQ. TCRdb processed the 5' RACE reads anew with MiXCR; each CDR3 protein has one entry. Among tens of thousands of distinct CDR3 sequences listed, over 10% were seen once. Material for sequencing was whole blood. V gene TRBV5-1 combines with J gene TRBJ1-6; 9 bases are shared with TRBD1. The clonotype originates from an adult who was a healthcare worker with PCR-confirmed SARS-CoV-2 infection or an uninfected control (not recorded which). The DNA for the CDR3 is TGCGCCAGCGCCGAACAGGGGGCCCGTAATTCACCCCTCCACTTT. The encoded protein is CASAEQGARNSPLHF.